Following are 4 T cell receptor beta chains from one sample sequenced in a study of a mutant IDH1 vaccine in newly diagnosed glioma. Using immunoSEQ multiplex PCR, the repertoire was profiled, and TCRdb retains in-frame clones only, with some absent. The table shows roughly 69,000 clones, with 85% to 90% occurring only once. Time point here: week 35, safety follow-up. Vaccination used 300 ug of mutant IDH1 20-mer peptide per dose, with topical imiquimod. These TCRs' antigens remain unknown. The sequencing here drew on PBMCs, taken from a glioma patient whose treatment included an IDH1 peptide vaccine. These receptors all stem from a young man with glioma.

DNA for the CDR3: TGTGCCATCAGTGAAGGGCCACCCGGGGAGCTGTTTTTT. It is translated as CAISEGPPGELFF. The rearrangement links TRBV10-3 to TRBJ2-2; D is unresolved. The germline V gene encodes CDR1 ENHRY and CDR2 SYGVKD. The ends were cut back, 3 bases at V and 6 bases at J, with 8 bases in the middle. The CDR3 sequence is 13 residues long.

This chain uses TRBV9 with TRBJ2-3; 10 positions agree with TRBD2. The V gene's germline CDR1 is SGDLS and CDR2 YYNGEE. There are 17 residues in the CDR3. Trimming cost V 1 base and J 1 base; bases outside gene matches: 6. The CDR3 bases are TGTGCCAGCAGCGTAAACCTAGCGGGGGTCGGCACAGATACGCAGTATTTT. This sequence encodes CASSVNLAGVGTDTQYF.

The rearrangement joins TRBV29-1 to TRBJ1-1; D gene uncertain. Germline values: CDR1 SQVTM, CDR2 ANQGSEA. The V and J ends lost 4 bases and 2 bases respectively, with 8 bases between them. CDR3 length: 12 residues. CDR3 region: CSVGSPNTEAFF. The CDR3 DNA is TGCAGCGTTGGATCCCCTAACACTGAAGCTTTCTTT. The full variable domain, with the rest looked up from reference TRBV29-1 and TRBJ1-1, is SAVISQKPSRDICQRGTSLTIQCQVDSQVTMMFWYRQQPGQSLTLIATANQGSEATYESGFVIDKFPISRPNLTFSTLTVSNMSPEDSSIYLCSVGSPNTEAFFGQGTRLTVV.

This clone has only one observation. The chain recombines TRBV5-1 with TRBJ2-5; TRBD1 agrees at 8 bases. Trimming at V came to 6 bases and at J to 5 bases, leaving 9 bases not matched to a gene. The CDR3 sequence is 14 residues long. Germline V gene lookup returns CDR1 SGHRS and CDR2 YFSETQ. In DNA form, the CDR3 reads TGCGCCAGCAATATGGGCAGGGGGCCGGAGACCCAGTACTTC. Residues: CASNMGRGPETQYF.